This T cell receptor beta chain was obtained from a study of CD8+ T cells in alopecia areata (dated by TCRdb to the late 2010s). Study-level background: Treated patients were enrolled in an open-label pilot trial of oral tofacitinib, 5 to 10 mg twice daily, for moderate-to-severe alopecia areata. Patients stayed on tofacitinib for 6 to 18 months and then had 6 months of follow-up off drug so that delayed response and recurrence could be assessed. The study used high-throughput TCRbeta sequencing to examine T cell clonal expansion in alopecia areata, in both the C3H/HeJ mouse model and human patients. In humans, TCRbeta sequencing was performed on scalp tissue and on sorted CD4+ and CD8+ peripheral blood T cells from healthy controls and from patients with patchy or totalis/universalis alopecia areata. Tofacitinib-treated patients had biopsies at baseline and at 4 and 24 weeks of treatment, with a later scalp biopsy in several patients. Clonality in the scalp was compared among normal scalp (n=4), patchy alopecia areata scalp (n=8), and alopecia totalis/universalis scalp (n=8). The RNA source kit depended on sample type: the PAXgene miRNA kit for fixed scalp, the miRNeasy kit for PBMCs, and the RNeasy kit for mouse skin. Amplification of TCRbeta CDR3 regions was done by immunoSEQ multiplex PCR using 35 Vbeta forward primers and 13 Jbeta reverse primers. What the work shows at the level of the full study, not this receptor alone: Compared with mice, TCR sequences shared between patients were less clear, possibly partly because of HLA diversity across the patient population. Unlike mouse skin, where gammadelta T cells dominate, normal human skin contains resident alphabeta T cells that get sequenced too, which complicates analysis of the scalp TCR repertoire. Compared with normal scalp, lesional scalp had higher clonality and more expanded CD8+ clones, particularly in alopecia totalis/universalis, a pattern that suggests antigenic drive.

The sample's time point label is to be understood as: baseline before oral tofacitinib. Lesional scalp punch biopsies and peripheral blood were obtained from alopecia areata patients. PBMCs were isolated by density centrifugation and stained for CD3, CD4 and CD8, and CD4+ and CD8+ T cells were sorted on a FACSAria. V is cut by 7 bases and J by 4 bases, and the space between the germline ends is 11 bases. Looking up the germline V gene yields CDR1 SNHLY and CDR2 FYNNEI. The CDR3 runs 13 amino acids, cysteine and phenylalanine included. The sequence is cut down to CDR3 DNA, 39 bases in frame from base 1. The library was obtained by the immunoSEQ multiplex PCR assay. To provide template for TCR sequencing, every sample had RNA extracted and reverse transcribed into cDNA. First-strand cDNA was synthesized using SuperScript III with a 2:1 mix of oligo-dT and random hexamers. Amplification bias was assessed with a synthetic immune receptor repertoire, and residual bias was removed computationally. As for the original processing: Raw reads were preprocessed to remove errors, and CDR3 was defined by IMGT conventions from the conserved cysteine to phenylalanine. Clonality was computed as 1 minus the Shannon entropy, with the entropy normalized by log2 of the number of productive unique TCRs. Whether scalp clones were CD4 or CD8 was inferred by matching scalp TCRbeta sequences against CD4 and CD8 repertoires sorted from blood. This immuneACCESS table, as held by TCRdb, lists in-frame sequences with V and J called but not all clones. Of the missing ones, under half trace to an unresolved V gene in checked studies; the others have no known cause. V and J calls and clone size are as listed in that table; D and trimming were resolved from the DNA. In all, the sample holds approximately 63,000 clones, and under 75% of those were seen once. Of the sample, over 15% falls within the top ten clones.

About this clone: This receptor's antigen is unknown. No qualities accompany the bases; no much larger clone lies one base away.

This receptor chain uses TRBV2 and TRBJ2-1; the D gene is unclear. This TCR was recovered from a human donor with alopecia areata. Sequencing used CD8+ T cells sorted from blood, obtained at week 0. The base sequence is TGTGCCAGCACCGAGATCCTTTACAATGAGCAGTTCTTC. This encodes CASTEILYNEQFF.